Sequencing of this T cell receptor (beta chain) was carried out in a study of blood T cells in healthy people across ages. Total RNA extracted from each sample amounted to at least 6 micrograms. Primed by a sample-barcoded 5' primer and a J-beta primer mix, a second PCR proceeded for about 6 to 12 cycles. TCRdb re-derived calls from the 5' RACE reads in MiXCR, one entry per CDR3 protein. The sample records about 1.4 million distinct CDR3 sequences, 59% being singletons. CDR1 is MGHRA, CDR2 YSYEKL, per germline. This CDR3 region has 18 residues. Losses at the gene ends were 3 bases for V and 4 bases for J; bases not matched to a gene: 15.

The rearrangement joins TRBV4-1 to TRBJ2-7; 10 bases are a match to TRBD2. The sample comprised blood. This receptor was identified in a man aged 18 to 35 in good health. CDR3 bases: TGCGCCAGCAGCCAGGTAGTCGCAGCGGGAGGGCCCTCATACGAGCAGTACTTC. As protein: CASSQVVAAGGPSYEQYF.